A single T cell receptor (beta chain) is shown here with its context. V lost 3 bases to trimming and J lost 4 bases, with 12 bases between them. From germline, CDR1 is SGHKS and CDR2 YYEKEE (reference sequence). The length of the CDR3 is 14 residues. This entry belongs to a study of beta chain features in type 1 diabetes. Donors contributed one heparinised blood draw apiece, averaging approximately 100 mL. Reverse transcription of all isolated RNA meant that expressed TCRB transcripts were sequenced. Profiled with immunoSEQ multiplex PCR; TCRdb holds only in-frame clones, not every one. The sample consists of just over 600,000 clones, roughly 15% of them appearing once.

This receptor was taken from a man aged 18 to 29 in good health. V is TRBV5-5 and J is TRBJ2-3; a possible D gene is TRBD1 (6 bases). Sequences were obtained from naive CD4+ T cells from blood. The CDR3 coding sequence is TGTGCCAGCAGCTGGTTACAGGGCGCAGATACGCAGTATTTT. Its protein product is CASSWLQGADTQYF.